Listed here are 26 T cell receptor beta chains from one sample, sequenced in a study of T-cell memory formation after mild COVID-19. Using its own MiXCR run on the 5' RACE reads, TCRdb lists one record per CDR3 protein. The sample lists about half a million distinct CDR3 sequences; around a sixth were seen once. The sequenced sample was PBMCs or a T cell subset sorted from them (not recorded which). These receptors all stem from an adult woman who had mild COVID-19 (a few samples of this study predate the infection). Cell type and time point are not known.

The chain uses TRBV2 and TRBJ2-5, with D unclear. Germline CDR1 SNHLY, CDR2 FYNNEI. Trimming removed 6 bases at V and 5 bases at J, with 13 bases between. This CDR3 contains 13 residues. The CDR3 sequence: CASRRVSRETQYF. The CDR3 coding sequence is TGTGCCAGCAGAAGAGTGTCTCGGGAGACCCAGTACTTC.

This chain uses TRBV30 with TRBJ1-1; the D gene is possibly TRBD1 (6 bases). The CDR3 covers 14 residues. Germline CDR1 reads GTSNPN; CDR2 reads SVGIG (reference sequence). Trimming removed 1 base from V and 7 bases from J, with 16 bases in between. CDR3 nucleotides: TGTGCCTGGAGTGCTTTAAGGGGGGTGATTGAAGCTTTCTTT. It is translated as CAWSALRGVIEAFF.

The chain carries TRBV24-1 and TRBJ2-2, with 12 nucleotides matching TRBD2. In germline, CDR1 is KGHDR, CDR2 SFDVKD. V lost 2 bases, J lost 6 bases, and 0 bases stayed unmatched. The length of the CDR3 is 15 residues. CDR3 protein: CATSDSSGRAGELFF. The DNA of the CDR3 is TGTGCCACCAGTGATTCTAGCGGGAGGGCCGGGGAGCTGTTTTTT.

This clonotype was seen a few times. The V and J genes are TRBV4-1 and TRBJ2-5; a weak D match, TRBD1 (5 bases). CDR1 is MGHRA and CDR2 is YSYEKL in the germline V gene. The CDR3 covers 16 residues. The germline V and J ends were trimmed by 0 bases and 3 bases, with 14 bases remaining between them. The CDR3 reads CASSQDPGAGKETQYF. In DNA, the CDR3 is TGCGCCAGCAGCCAAGATCCTGGGGCAGGAAAAGAGACCCAGTACTTC.

This rearrangement joins TRBV2 to TRBJ1-1; D unresolved. The CDR3 length is 13 residues. Germline V lookup: CDR1 SNHLY, CDR2 FYNNEI. Trimming removed 3 bases at V and 3 bases at J, with 8 bases between. CDR3 in DNA: TGTGCCAGCAGTGAGTGGGGATACACTGAAGCTTTCTTT. Encoded protein: CASSEWGYTEAFF. Full variable domain (outside the CDR3, taken from reference TRBV2 and TRBJ1-1): EPEVTQTPSHQVTQMGQEVILRCVPISNHLYFYWYRQILGQKVEFLVSFYNNEISEKSEIFDDQFSVERPDGSNFTLKIRSTKLEDSAMYFCASSEWGYTEAFFGQGTRLTVV.

V gene TRBV9 combines with J gene TRBJ2-1, with TRBD2 matching 7 bases. This CDR3 comprises 16 residues. With V trimmed by 0 bases and J by 0 bases, 3 bases remained unmatched. Germline V lookup: CDR1 SGDLS, CDR2 YYNGEE. The CDR3 loop reads CASSVGGSRSYNEQFF. For the CDR3, the DNA is TGTGCCAGCAGCGTAGGCGGGAGTCGCTCCTACAATGAGCAGTTCTTC.

This clonotype has just a few counts. V gene TRBV4-1 combines with J gene TRBJ1-1; D possibly corresponds to TRBD1 (5 bases). Looked up from germline, CDR1 is MGHRA and CDR2 is YSYEKL. The CDR3 totals 16 residues. V gave up 1 base and J gave up 4 bases, with 16 bases separating them. The CDR3 region is CASSQGRWQGTTEAFF. Here the CDR3 DNA reads TGCGCCAGCAGCCAAGGTCGGTGGCAGGGAACCACTGAAGCTTTCTTT.

This clonotype showed up just a few times. The chain recombines TRBV27 with TRBJ2-6; D unresolved. The CDR3 has 19 residues. CDR1 MNHEY and CDR2 SMNVEV come from the germline V gene (reference sequence). V lost 5 bases, J lost 4 bases, and 24 bases lay in between. The CDR3 DNA is TGTGCCAGCAGTCCCCCCTCGTCCCGGGTCGATAGCGGGGCCAACGTCCTGACTTTC. This sequence encodes CASSPPSSRVDSGANVLTF.

This chain connects TRBV20-1 to TRBJ1-5, with unresolved D. CDR1 DFQATT and CDR2 SNEGSKA come from the germline V gene (reference sequence). Trimming removed 7 bases at V and 7 bases at J, with 20 bases between. There are 14 residues in the CDR3. The CDR3 DNA sequence: TGCAGTGTTTGGACTCACAACCCGGGGCAGCCCCAGCATTTT. Protein product: CSVWTHNPGQPQHF.

This clonotype was observed once. J is TRBJ2-2 and V is TRBV7-2; D possibly corresponds to TRBD2 (5 bases). The V end lost 0 bases, the J end lost 6 bases, and 14 bases lay between the germline ends. Germline CDR1 and CDR2: SGHTA and FQGNSA. The CDR3 extends over 16 amino acids. CDR3 nucleotide sequence: TGTGCCAGCAGCTTAGCGGCGGGCGTAGGCCCCGGGGAGCTGTTTTTT. Its protein product is CASSLAAGVGPGELFF.

This clonotype was detected only a few times. V gene TRBV7-9 combines with J gene TRBJ2-1; TRBD2 might be the D (5 bases). Germline assignment: CDR1 SEHNR and CDR2 FQNEAQ (reference sequence). V dropped 6 bases and J dropped 0 bases, with 15 bases sitting between them. CDR3 length: 16 amino acids. CDR3 nucleotide sequence: TGTGCCAGCAGGGCCTACGGGGATCCCTCCTACAATGAGCAGTTCTTC. As protein: CASRAYGDPSYNEQFF.

A few counts support this clonotype. V gene TRBV3-1 combines with J gene TRBJ2-1; D is uncertain. Germline lookup yields CDR1 LGHDT and CDR2 YNNKEL (reference sequence). The CDR3 sequence is 14 residues long. The V end was cut by 1 base, the J end by 3 bases, with 7 bases between. The CDR3 reads CASSQASGYNEQFF. CDR3 nucleotide sequence: TGTGCCAGCAGCCAAGCTTCTGGCTACAATGAGCAGTTCTTC.

The rearrangement uses TRBV5-1 and TRBJ1-2, with D perhaps TRBD1 (5 bases). Looked up from germline, CDR1 is SGHRS and CDR2 is YFSETQ. There are 12 residues in the CDR3. The V end lost 7 bases, the J end lost 3 bases, and 10 bases lay between the germline ends. The CDR3 loop reads CASQGWDYGYTF. The CDR3 DNA follows: TGCGCCAGCCAGGGTTGGGACTATGGCTACACCTTC.

The J gene is TRBJ2-2, the V gene TRBV5-1, with 11 bases fitting TRBD1. J gave up 4 bases and V 4 bases, and 12 bases lay outside the gene matches. The CDR3 covers 18 residues. Germline CDR1 is SGHRS and CDR2 is YFSETQ. The CDR3 here is CASSGTQDRGPGTGELFF. The CDR3 DNA follows: TGCGCCAGCAGCGGAACCCAGGACAGGGGGCCGGGCACCGGGGAGCTGTTTTTT.

This clonotype showed up just a few times. The rearrangement uses TRBV24-1 and TRBJ2-5, with 9 bases matching TRBD1. The V segment lost 3 bases and the J segment 1 base; nucleotides outside the gene matches: 14. The V gene's germline CDR1 is KGHDR and CDR2 SFDVKD. This CDR3 is built from 19 residues. The CDR3 region is CATSDVMTGGVTPQETQYF. The CDR3 nucleotides read TGTGCCACCAGTGATGTAATGACAGGGGGTGTTACTCCCCAAGAGACCCAGTACTTC.

The V gene is TRBV5-6, the J gene TRBJ1-1; unclear D gene. Germline V CDR1 and CDR2: SGHDT, YYEEEE. Trimming removed 4 bases from V and 7 bases from J, with 14 bases in between. CDR3 length: 13 residues. CDR3: CASSIRRGIEAFF. The CDR3, as DNA: TGTGCCAGCAGCATCCGACGGGGTATTGAAGCTTTCTTT.

The CDR3 sequence is CASSPGLAGVGNIQYF. The DNA of the CDR3 is TGTGCCAGCAGCCCCGGACTAGCGGGCGTCGGAAACATTCAGTACTTC. The chain couples TRBV4-2 to TRBJ2-4, with 11 bases lining up with TRBD2. Germline CDR1 and CDR2: LGHNA and YNFKEQ. The CDR3 loop spans 16 amino acids. Trimming removed 4 bases from V and 6 bases from J; junction bases left unmatched: 8.

J is TRBJ2-1 and V is TRBV18, with TRBD1 matching 7 bases. The CDR3 runs to 14 residues. V lost 4 bases, J lost 7 bases, and 7 bases stayed unmatched. The germline V gene encodes CDR1 KGHSH and CDR2 LQKENI. The CDR3 DNA reads as TGTGCCAGCTCACAGGGGACAGCGTGGAATGAGCAGTTCTTC. This sequence encodes CASSQGTAWNEQFF.

The rearrangement joins TRBV7-8 to TRBJ1-2; TRBD1 might be the D (6 bases). The CDR3 totals 16 residues. CDR1 is SGHVS and CDR2 is FQNEAQ in the germline V gene. The germline V and J ends were trimmed by 5 bases and 5 bases, with 21 bases remaining between them. The CDR3 spells CASSLNRARGTYGYTF. The CDR3, as DNA: TGTGCCAGCAGCCTAAATAGGGCGAGGGGGACTTATGGCTACACCTTC. The full variable domain, with the rest looked up from reference TRBV7-8 and TRBJ1-2, is GAGVSQSPRYKVAKRGQDVALRCDPISGHVSLFWYQQALGQGPEFLTYFQNEAQLDKSGLPSDRFFAERPEGSVSTLKIQRTQQEDSAVYLCASSLNRARGTYGYTFGSGTRLTVV.

The V call is TRBV7-8, the J call TRBJ1-5; unclear D gene. Germline lookup yields CDR1 SGHVS and CDR2 FQNEAQ. V was clipped by 0 bases and J by 0 bases, with 9 bases between them. The CDR3 length is 16 residues. As DNA, the CDR3 is TGTGCCAGCAGCTTAGCGGAGATGTATAGCAATCAGCCCCAGCATTTT. It specifies CASSLAEMYSNQPQHF.

This clonotype was counted a few times. The chain joins TRBV5-5 to TRBJ2-7; TRBD1 is a possible D gene (6 bases). Trimming took 4 bases from V and 4 from J, leaving 15 bases between them. This CDR3 spans 14 amino acids. CDR1 SGHKS and CDR2 YYEKEE come from the germline V gene (reference sequence). CDR3 nucleotides: TGTGCCAGCAGCGAATACCAACAGGGTTACGAGCAGTACTTC. Amino acid sequence: CASSEYQQGYEQYF.

V usage is TRBV27 and J usage is TRBJ2-3; D possibly matches TRBD1 or TRBD2 (6 bases each). The V gene's germline CDR1 is MNHEY and CDR2 SMNVEV (reference sequence). Trimming left V 5 bases short and J 2 bases short, with 17 bases between. The CDR3 loop spans 16 amino acids. For the CDR3, the DNA is TGTGCCAGCAGTCTAAGGGGGAGGCCTTACACAGATACGCAGTATTTT. It is translated as CASSLRGRPYTDTQYF.

A few counts support this clonotype. The J gene is TRBJ1-1, the V gene TRBV7-2; D may be TRBD1 (5 bases). The CDR3 is 12 amino acids. Per germline, CDR1 SGHTA and CDR2 FQGNSA. Trimming cost V 6 bases and J 8 bases, with 13 bases left between them. CDR3 DNA: TGTGCCAGCAGTCGACAGCTCCGGGAAGCTTTCTTT. Encoded protein: CASSRQLREAFF.

The chain carries TRBV9 and TRBJ1-1, with D unresolved. The CDR3 has 14 amino acids. The V end was cut by 4 bases, the J end by 4 bases, with 14 bases between. From germline, CDR1 is SGDLS and CDR2 YYNGEE. The CDR3 DNA follows: TGTGCCAGCAGCTTACAACTGGGGAGCACTGAAGCTTTCTTT. It yields the protein CASSLQLGSTEAFF.

In this sample, this clonotype turned up a few times. The chain links TRBV15 to TRBJ2-3; 7 nucleotides agree with TRBD1. This CDR3 spans 14 amino acids. The germline V gene encodes CDR1 LNHNV and CDR2 YYDKDF (reference sequence). Trimming cost V 0 bases and J 4 bases; bases outside gene matches: 1. CDR3 coding DNA: TGTGCCACCAGCAGAGATCAGGGGGCAGATACGCAGTATTTT. Protein sequence: CATSRDQGADTQYF.

The chain combines TRBV14 with TRBJ1-3; a weak D match, TRBD1 (5 bases). The length of the CDR3 is 15 residues. The V gene lost 4 bases and the J gene lost 1 base, with 11 bases spanning the gap. Germline CDR1 is SGHDN and CDR2 is FVKESK. For the CDR3, the DNA is TGTGCCAGCAGCCCCTACGGGGGATCTGGAAACACCATATATTTT. This gives the protein CASSPYGGSGNTIYF.